This T cell receptor (beta chain) was retrieved from a study of blood T cell repertoires in COVID-19. About the research overall: Donors in the United States, Italy and Spain gave samples during acute or convalescent COVID-19. Sources were T cells, B-cell-depleted T cells, or PBMCs; the material itself was cDNA or gDNA.

The length of the CDR3 is 14 residues. Germline values: CDR1 MNHEY, CDR2 SVGAGI. Trimming removed 7 bases from V and 6 bases from J, with 16 bases in between. Per the study methods: Amplified reference gene primers provided the basis for estimating nucleated cell counts. TCRdb keeps only in-frame clones here, not all; method: immunoSEQ multiplex PCR. D and trimming were read from the DNA, whereas the V and J calls and clone size are those reported in that table. This sample has around 150,000 clones; roughly 82% occur once, and the top ten carry about 6.8%. Sequencing used peripheral blood. The chain recombines TRBV6-5 with TRBJ2-1; possibly TRBD1 for D (5 bases). The TCR sequence derives from a woman aged 45-65 years in a cohort sampled during active or convalescent COVID-19. CDR3 bases: TGTGCCAGCACCCGACAGAACCTCTTCAATGAGCAGTTCTTC. Its protein is CASTRQNLFNEQFF.